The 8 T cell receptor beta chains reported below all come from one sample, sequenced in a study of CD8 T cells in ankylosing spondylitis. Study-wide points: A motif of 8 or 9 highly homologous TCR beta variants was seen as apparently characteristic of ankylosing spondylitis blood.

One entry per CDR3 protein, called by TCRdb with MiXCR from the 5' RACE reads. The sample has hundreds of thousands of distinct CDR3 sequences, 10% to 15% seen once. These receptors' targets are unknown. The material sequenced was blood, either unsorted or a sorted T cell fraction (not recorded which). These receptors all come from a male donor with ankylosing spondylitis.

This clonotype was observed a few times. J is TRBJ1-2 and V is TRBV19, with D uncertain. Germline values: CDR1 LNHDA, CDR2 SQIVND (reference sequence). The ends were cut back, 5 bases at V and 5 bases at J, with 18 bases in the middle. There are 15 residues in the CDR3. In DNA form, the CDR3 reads TGTGCCAGTAGTCCTCCGGACTCTAGGGTATATGGCTACACCTTC. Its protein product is CASSPPDSRVYGYTF.

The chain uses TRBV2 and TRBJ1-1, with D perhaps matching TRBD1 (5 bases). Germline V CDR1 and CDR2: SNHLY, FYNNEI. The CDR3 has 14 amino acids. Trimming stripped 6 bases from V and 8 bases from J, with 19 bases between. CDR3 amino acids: CASRPESGGGEAFF. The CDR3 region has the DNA TGTGCCAGCAGGCCTGAGTCGGGGGGTGGGGAAGCTTTCTTT.

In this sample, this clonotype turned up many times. Here the CDR3 reads CASSRVGLHSYNEQFF. DNA of the CDR3: TGTGCCAGCAGCCGGGTGGGACTTCACTCCTACAATGAGCAGTTCTTC. J is TRBJ2-1 and V is TRBV4-2; perhaps TRBD2 as D (6 bases). This CDR3 is 16 amino acids long. CDR1 and CDR2 from the germline V gene are LGHNA and YNFKEQ. With 4 bases removed from V and 0 bases from J, the gap between germline ends came to 13 bases.

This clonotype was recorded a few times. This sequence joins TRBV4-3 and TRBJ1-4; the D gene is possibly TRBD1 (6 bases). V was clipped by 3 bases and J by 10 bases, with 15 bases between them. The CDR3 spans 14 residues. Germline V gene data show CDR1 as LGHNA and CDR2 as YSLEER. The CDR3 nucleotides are TGCGCCAGCAGCCAGGGACATCGGGAGGGAAAACTGTTTTTT. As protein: CASSQGHREGKLFF.

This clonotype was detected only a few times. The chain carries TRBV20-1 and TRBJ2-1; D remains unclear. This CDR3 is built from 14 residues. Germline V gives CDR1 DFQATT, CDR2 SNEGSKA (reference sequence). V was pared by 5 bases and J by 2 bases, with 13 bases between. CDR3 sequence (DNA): TGCAGTGCTCCTAACCAGTTTCCCTACAATGAGCAGTTCTTC. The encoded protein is CSAPNQFPYNEQFF.

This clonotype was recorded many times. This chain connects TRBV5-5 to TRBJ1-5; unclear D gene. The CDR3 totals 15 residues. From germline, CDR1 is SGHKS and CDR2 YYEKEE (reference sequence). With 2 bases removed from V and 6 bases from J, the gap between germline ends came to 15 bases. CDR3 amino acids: CASSFWLGFSQPQHF. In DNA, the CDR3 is TGTGCCAGCAGCTTTTGGTTGGGTTTTAGTCAGCCCCAGCATTTT.

For the CDR3, the DNA is TGTGCCAGCAGCTCCGGACAGCTGGCTAACTATGGCTACACCTTC. Translation gives CASSSGQLANYGYTF. This chain links TRBV4-2 with TRBJ1-2; D is perhaps TRBD1 (6 bases). The V and J ends lost 5 bases and 0 bases respectively, with 13 bases between them. The CDR3 runs 15 residues. Germline V gene lookup returns CDR1 LGHNA and CDR2 YNFKEQ.

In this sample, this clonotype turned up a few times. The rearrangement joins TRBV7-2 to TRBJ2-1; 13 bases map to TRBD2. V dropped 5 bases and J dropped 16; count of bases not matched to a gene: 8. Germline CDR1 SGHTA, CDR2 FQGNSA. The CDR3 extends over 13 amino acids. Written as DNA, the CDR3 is TGTGCCAGCAGCACTGGACTAGCGGGAGTAGGATTCTTC. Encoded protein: CASSTGLAGVGFF. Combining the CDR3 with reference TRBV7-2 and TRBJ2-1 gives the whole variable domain GAGVSQSPSNKVTEKGKDVELRCDPISGHTALYWYRQSLGQGLEFLIYFQGNSAPDKSGLPSDRFSAERTGGSVSTLTIQRTQQEDSAVYLCASSTGLAGVGFFGPGTRLTVL.